This TCR beta chain is drawn from a study of CD8 T cells in ankylosing spondylitis. For TCR beta, libraries came from quantitative 5'-RACE with molecular barcodes. Each CDR3 protein gets one entry after TCRdb re-called the 5' RACE reads with MiXCR. Of around 250,000 distinct CDR3 sequences in the sample, around 10% were seen once. Sequenced input: blood, either unsorted or a sorted T cell fraction (not recorded which). The sequence was collected from a male donor with ankylosing spondylitis or in good health (not recorded which).

CDR3 in amino acids: CASSIGGTQAEQYF. CDR3 nucleotide sequence: TGTGCCAGTAGTATAGGAGGCACCCAGGCCGAGCAGTACTTC. The chain links TRBV19 to TRBJ2-7; D not certain. This CDR3 is built from 14 residues. Trimming removed 1 base at V and 6 bases at J, with 13 bases between. Germline V lookup: CDR1 LNHDA, CDR2 SQIVND (reference sequence).